This T cell receptor beta chain was identified during a study of T cell repertoires in cytomegalovirus infection. Study details: Well-studied HLA-B-restricted epitopes and recently identified HLA-C-restricted epitopes of CMV were both used in the study. It can be stated that public TCR beta signatures indicated CMV infection as well as a matching HLA type.

From germline, CDR1 is MNHEY and CDR2 SMNVEV (reference sequence). The CDR3 consists of 15 residues. V dropped 2 bases and J dropped 4 bases, with 14 bases sitting between them. In the case of this clonotype: Antigen unknown.

MiXCR, run by TCRdb on the reads, gives a single entry per CDR3 protein. Here the sample spans hundreds of thousands of distinct CDR3 sequences, roughly 33% being singletons. The TCR was taken from a human donor in good health (CMV status not recorded). Some clones in this sample may be carry-over from other donors' samples. The rearrangement links TRBV27 to TRBJ2-5; tentatively, D is TRBD1 or TRBD2 (5 bases each). The sample consisted of cultured PBMCs, taken from culture after CMV antigen stimulation. This chain's CDR3 is CASSLNGAVRETQYF. In DNA form, the CDR3 reads TGTGCCAGCAGTTTAAACGGGGCGGTCCGAGAGACCCAGTACTTC.